The subject of this entry is one T cell receptor (beta chain). Its antigen remains unknown. The sample comes from a study of neurological immune-mediated disorders. Study findings and constraints: CDR3 amino acid sequences of expanded clones were not shared across subjects, a result suggesting private repertoires in all groups.

Time point reported: longitudinal time-point 2. Unsorted libraries were prepared from 2 million PBMCs that had been stored at -80 C. Every sequencing run gave over 200 million TCR-beta sequences, taken from 15-18 subjects. One entry per CDR3 protein, called by TCRdb with MiXCR from the 5' RACE reads. The profile shows about 80,000 distinct CDR3 sequences, 5% to 6% of them singletons. J was trimmed by 2 bases and V by 0 bases; bases with no gene match: 21. CDR3 size: 21 residues. CDR1 is DFQATT and CDR2 is SNEGSKA in the germline V gene (reference sequence). The clonotype originates from a woman between 55 and 75 years old with multiple sclerosis. V is TRBV20-1 and J is TRBJ1-3; 8 bases agree with TRBD1. Sequencing used PBMCs. In DNA, the CDR3 is TGCAGTGCTAGAGACCGGTGGGCTGGACAGGGTTTTTTTGATACTGGAAACACCATATATTTT. It encodes CSARDRWAGQGFFDTGNTIYF.